Listed below are T cell receptor beta chains from one sample, sequenced in a study of identical twins. MiXCR, applied by TCRdb to the 5' RACE reads, yields one record per CDR3 protein. The sample carries hundreds of thousands of distinct CDR3 sequences, 18% recorded once. The sample was also linked to a second study, of T cells expressing NK-cell markers.

The material sequenced was PBMCs. Receptors were obtained from a woman aged 18 to 35 in good health. Both conserved end residues are part of each CDR3. D genes are given only for firm matches. The listing skips clone size in some rows; elsewhere it reads once, few, many or a size class.

D gene	J gene	V gene	clone size	CDR3 DNA	CDR3 protein
.	TRBJ2-2	TRBV6-5	many	TGTGCCAGCACGGGACCGGGGCGGGAGCTGTTTTTT	CASTGPGRELFF
TRBD2	TRBJ2-5	TRBV29-1	.	TGCAGCGTTGGGACCGGGACTAGCGGGGGCCGCCAAGAGACCCAGTACTTC	CSVGTGTSGGRQETQYF
.	TRBJ2-7	TRBV29-1	.	TGCAGCGTTGTACAGTCCTACGAGCAGTACTTC	CSVVQSYEQYF
TRBD1	TRBJ2-7	TRBV20-1	.	TGCAGTGCTAGGTTTCCGGGACAGGGTCAAAACGAGCAGTACTTC	CSARFPGQGQNEQYF
.	TRBJ2-1	TRBV10-3	few	TGTGCCATCAGTGAAACCCGCGGACGTAAGGATGAGCAGTTCTTC	CAISETRGRKDEQFF
.	TRBJ2-3	TRBV4-1	.	TGCGCCAGCAGCCAAGATCGGGCGGGCCGACCGAGTGATACGCAGTATTTT	CASSQDRAGRPSDTQYF
.	TRBJ2-5	TRBV12-3/TRBV12-4	.	TGTGCCAGCAGCCCGGAGGCGACCCAGTACTTC	CASSPEATQYF
.	TRBJ1-4	TRBV7-2	few	TGTGCCAGCAGCGCAGGGTTTTCAACTAATGAAAAACTGTTTTTT	CASSAGFSTNEKLFF
.	TRBJ2-7	TRBV5-5	.	TGTGCCAGCAGCTTGTACGTTGCTAGCGCGACCTACGAGCAGTACTTC	CASSLYVASATYEQYF
TRBD1	TRBJ1-1	TRBV25-1	.	TGTGCCAGCAGGACCAGGGGGGGTCGGACTGAAGCTTTCTTT	CASRTRGGRTEAFF
TRBD1	TRBJ2-7	TRBV7-8	few	TGTGCCAGCAGCCCCCGGGACAGGCTAACCGAGCAGTACTTC	CASSPRDRLTEQYF
.	TRBJ2-1	TRBV4-3	.	TGCGCCAGCAGCCAAGATCAGGTGTTGAGCTCCTACAATGAGCAGTTCTTC	CASSQDQVLSSYNEQFF
.	TRBJ2-6	TRBV20-1	.	TGCAGTGCTATGGGGGGCTCTGGGGCCAACGTCCTGACTTTC	CSAMGGSGANVLTF
.	TRBJ2-7	TRBV19	.	TGTGCCAGTAGGCGTGTGGCGGGGTCCTACGAGCAGTACTTC	CASRRVAGSYEQYF
.	TRBJ2-5	TRBV11-1	.	TGTGCCAGCAGTCTAGGTCGGGGGGCCCAAGAGACCCAGTACTTC	CASSLGRGAQETQYF
.	TRBJ1-1	TRBV5-1	few	TGCGCCAGCACCGCGGAAGGGGTAGGGACTGAAGCTTTCTTT	CASTAEGVGTEAFF
.	TRBJ2-1	TRBV4-2	few	TGTGCCAGCAGCCATCCCTCCAATGAGCAGTTCTTC	CASSHPSNEQFF
TRBD1	TRBJ2-7	TRBV18	.	TGTGCCAGCTCACATCAGGGGGCTGAGGACGAGCAGTACTTC	CASSHQGAEDEQYF
.	TRBJ2-3	TRBV4-2	few	TGTGCCAGCAGCCAAACTAGTCCAGATACGCAGTATTTT	CASSQTSPDTQYF